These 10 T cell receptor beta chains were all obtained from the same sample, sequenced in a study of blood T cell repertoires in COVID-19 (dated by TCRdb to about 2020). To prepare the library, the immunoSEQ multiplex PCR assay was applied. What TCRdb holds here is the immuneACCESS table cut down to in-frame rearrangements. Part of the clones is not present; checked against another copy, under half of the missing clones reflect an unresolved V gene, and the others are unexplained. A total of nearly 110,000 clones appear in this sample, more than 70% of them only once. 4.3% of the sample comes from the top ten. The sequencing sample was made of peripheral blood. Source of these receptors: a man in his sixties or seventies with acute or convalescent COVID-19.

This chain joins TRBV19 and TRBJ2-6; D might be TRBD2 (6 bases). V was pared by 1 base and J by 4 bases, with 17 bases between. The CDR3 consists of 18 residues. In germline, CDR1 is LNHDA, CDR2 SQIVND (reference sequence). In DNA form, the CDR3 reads TGTGCCAGTAGTATAGGTGGAGGGGACTCTCTCGGGGCCAACGTCCTGACTTTC. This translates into CASSIGGGDSLGANVLTF.

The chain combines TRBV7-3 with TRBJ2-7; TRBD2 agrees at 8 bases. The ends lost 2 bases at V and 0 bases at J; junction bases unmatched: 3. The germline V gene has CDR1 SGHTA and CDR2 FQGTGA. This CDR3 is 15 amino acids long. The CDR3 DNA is TGTGCCAGCAGCTTAGGCGGGGGGTTCTCCTACGAGCAGTACTTC. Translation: CASSLGGGFSYEQYF.

CDR3 sequence: CASSQDKEGPDTQYF. CDR3 DNA: TGCGCCAGCAGCCAAGACAAGGAGGGACCAGATACGCAGTATTTT. The chain uses TRBV4-3 and TRBJ2-3, with D perhaps matching TRBD2 (6 bases). The germline V and J ends were trimmed by 0 bases and 4 bases, with 11 bases remaining between them. The length of the CDR3 is 15 residues. In germline, CDR1 is LGHNA, CDR2 YSLEER.

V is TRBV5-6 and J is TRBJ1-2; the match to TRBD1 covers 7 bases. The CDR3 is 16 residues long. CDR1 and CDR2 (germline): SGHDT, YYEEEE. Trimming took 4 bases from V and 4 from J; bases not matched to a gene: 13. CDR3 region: CASSRRDSGALYGYTF. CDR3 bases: TGTGCCAGCAGCCGTAGGGACAGTGGGGCCCTCTATGGCTACACCTTC.

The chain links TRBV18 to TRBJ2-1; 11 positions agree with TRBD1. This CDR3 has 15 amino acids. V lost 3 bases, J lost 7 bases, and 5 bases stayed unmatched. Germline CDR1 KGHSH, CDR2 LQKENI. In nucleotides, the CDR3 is TGTGCCAGCTCACCTGGACAGGGGGCGCCTAATGAGCAGTTCTTC. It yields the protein CASSPGQGAPNEQFF.

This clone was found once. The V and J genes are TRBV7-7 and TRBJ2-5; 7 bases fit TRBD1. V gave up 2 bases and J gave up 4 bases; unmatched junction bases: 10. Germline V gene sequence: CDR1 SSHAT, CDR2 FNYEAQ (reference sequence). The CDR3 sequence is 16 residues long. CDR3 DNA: TGTGCCAGCAGCTTACTGGCAGGGGGACGGGGAGAGACCCAGTACTTC. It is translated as CASSLLAGGRGETQYF.

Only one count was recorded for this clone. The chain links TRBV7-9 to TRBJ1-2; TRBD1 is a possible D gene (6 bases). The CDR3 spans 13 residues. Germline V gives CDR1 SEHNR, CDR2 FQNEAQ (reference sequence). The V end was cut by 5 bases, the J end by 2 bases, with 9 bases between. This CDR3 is CASSRDNNYGYTF. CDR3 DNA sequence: TGTGCCAGCAGCCGGGACAACAACTATGGCTACACCTTC.

The CDR3 protein is CASSPDRRFYEQYF. In DNA form, the CDR3 reads TGTGCCAGCAGCCCGGACAGGAGATTCTACGAGCAGTACTTC. The rearrangement uses TRBV3-1 (or the pseudogene TRBV3-2) and TRBJ2-7; 7 nucleotides match TRBD1. Germline V CDR1 and CDR2: LGHDT, YNNKEL (reference sequence). The CDR3 extends over 14 amino acids. After removal of 4 bases from V and 3 bases from J, the junction contained 6 bases not matched to a gene.

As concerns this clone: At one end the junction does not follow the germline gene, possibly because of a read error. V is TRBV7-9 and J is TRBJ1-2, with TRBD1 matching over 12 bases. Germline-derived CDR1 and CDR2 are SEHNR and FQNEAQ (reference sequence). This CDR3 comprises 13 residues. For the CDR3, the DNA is TGTGCCAGCAGCTCCCGGGACAGGGGGCCCCTCCCCTTC. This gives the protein CASSSRDRGPLPF.

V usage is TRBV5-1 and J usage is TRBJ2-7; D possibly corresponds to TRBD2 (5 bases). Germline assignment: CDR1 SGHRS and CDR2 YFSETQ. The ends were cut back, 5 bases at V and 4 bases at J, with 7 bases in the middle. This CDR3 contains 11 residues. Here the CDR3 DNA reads TGCGCCAGCAGGGGGAGTTACGAGCAGTACTTC. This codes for CASRGSYEQYF.